The T cell receptor beta chain under discussion was sequenced for a study of blood T cell repertoires in COVID-19. The CDR3 sequence is 16 residues long. Germline CDR1 reads SGHRS; CDR2 reads YFSETQ. The J segment lost 1 base and the V segment lost 4 bases, leaving 6 bases of the junction unmatched. Original methodology: Estimation of nucleated cell counts was performed using reference gene primer amplification. TCRdb's copy holds only in-frame clones and misses some; the assay was immunoSEQ multiplex PCR. V and J calls plus clone size are reproduced from that table; the DNA served to infer D and trimming. The profile covers over 300,000 clones, with 70% to 90% appearing a single time and around 1.2% taken by the ten largest.

The sequence was collected from a man between 35 and 55 years old with acute or convalescent COVID-19. The chain is built from TRBV5-1 and TRBJ2-2; 8 bases agree with TRBD1. Sequencing was done on a sample of peripheral blood. CDR3 DNA: TGCGCCAGCAGCCGAACCGGGACAGGGAACACCGGGGAGCTGTTTTTT. As protein: CASSRTGTGNTGELFF.